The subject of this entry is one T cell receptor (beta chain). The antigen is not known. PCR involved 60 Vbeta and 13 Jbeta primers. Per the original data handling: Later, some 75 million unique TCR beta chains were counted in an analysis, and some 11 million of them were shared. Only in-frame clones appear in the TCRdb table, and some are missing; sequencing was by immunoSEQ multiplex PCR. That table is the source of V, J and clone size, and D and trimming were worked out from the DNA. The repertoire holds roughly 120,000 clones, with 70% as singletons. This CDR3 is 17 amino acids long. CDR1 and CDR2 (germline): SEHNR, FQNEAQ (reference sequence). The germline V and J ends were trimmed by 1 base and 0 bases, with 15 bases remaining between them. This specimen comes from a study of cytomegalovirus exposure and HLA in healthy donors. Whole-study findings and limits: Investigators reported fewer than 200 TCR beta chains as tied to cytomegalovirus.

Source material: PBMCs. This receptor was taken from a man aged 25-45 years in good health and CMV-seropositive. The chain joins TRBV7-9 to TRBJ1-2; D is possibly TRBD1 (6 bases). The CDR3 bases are TGTGCCAGCAGCTTAGGGGGTGTGGGGGCCCCTAACTATGGCTACACCTTC. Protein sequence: CASSLGGVGAPNYGYTF. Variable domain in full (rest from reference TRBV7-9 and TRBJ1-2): DTGVSQNPRHKITKRGQNVTFRCDPISEHNRLYWYRQTLGQGPEFLTYFQNEAQLEKSRLLSDRFSAERPKGSFSTLEIQRTEQGDSAMYLCASSLGGVGAPNYGYTFGSGTRLTVV.